What follows is one TCR beta chain and its context. This clone was observed a handful of times. Its recognized antigen is unknown. No base quality values were provided; no much bigger clone lies one nucleotide off. A MiSeq instrument was used for deep resolution sequencing, which targeted depths ranging from 1 in 1 million up to 1 in 200,000 T cells, with coverage averaging 10x for each clonotype. The immunoSEQ hsTCRB Kit was used to generate the TCR beta libraries. On the authors' methods: The data were analyzed with ImmunoSEQ Analyzer and ImmunoSEQ Data Assistant, and V, D and J gene assignments followed IMGT definitions. Clonality was computed as one minus normalized Shannon entropy of productive rearrangement frequencies, ranging from 0 to 1. Only overrepresented clonotypes making up at least 0.05% of each patient's repertoire were included in the public clonotype analysis. Thirteen repertoires from age-matched healthy donors, obtained from immuneACCESS, served as clonality controls. In its TCRdb copy, this immuneACCESS table keeps in-frame sequences only and misses some clones. Where compared with another copy, unresolved V genes explain less than half of these, and the others have no known cause. The V and J calls and the clone size are those of that table, but D and trimming were determined from the DNA. Present in this sample are about 300,000 clones, about 64% of which were seen just once. The ten top clones hold roughly 6.3% of the sample.

For TCR beta library preparation, approximately 2.2 micrograms of genomic DNA were isolated from cryopreserved PBMCs. High-throughput TCR beta sequencing was performed on longitudinal blood samples from CLL patients receiving ibrutinib monotherapy. The patients were enrolled in a single-center, open-label phase 2 trial of ibrutinib monotherapy. These data come from a study of cytotoxic CD8 clonotypes in ibrutinib-treated CLL (dated by TCRdb to the early 2020s). At the level of the whole study: The cohort had about a dozen relapsed/refractory and roughly 15 treatment-naive patients; some 17 were IGHV unmutated. Cryopreserved peripheral blood mononuclear cells were obtained before treatment, at response, and at either sustained remission or disease progression. Responses were partial in around 25 patients and complete in 2; after median 68 months follow-up, some 15 stayed in remission and roughly twelve progressed. Of the approximately 86 people in the trial, approximately 28 had longitudinal samples available. Every remission and progressive disease sample was obtained while ibrutinib was still being received by the patients. On average, each sample yielded 255,043 productive templates and tens of thousands of productive rearrangements. Response samples were obtained after a median of approximately twelve months of treatment, with a range of about 6 to 36 months.

The investigation overall reported the following: Sustained-remission and progressing patients did not have matched sampling times, and lymph node repertoires were not examined. Clonality increased at ibrutinib response, stayed stable in sustained remission, and fell back toward baseline at progression. Public clonotypes were rare and either shrank or stayed stable during treatment, and the rise in clonality at ibrutinib response reflected expansion of private clonotypes. Baseline clonality was found to be higher than that of age-matched healthy donors and was strongly correlated with circulating CD8+ T-cell counts.

Source: PBMCs, taken after 36 months of ibrutinib treatment. The receptor comes from a human donor with chronic lymphocytic leukemia.

This receptor has the CDR3 CASRRTGATDTQYF. The DNA sequence reads TGTGCCAGCAGGAGGACTGGGGCCACAGATACGCAGTATTTT. The rearranged segments are TRBV9 and TRBJ2-3, with the D assignment possibly TRBD1 or TRBD2, given 5 matching bases for each. V and J are truncated by 5 bases and 2 bases respectively, leaving an intervening sequence of 12 bases. In the germline V gene, CDR1 corresponds to SGDLS and CDR2 to YYNGEE. The CDR3 numbers 14 residues from cysteine through phenylalanine. The entry retains the CDR3 DNA only, 42 bases that are in frame from base 1.